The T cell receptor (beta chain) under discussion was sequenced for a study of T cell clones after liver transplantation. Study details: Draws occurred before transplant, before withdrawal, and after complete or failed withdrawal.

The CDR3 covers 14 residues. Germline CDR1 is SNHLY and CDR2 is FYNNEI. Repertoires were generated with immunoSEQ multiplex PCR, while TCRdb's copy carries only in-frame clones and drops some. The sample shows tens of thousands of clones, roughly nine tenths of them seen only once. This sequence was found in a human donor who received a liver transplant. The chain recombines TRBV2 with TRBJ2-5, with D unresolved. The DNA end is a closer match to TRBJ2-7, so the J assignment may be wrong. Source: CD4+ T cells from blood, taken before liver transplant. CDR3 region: CASSASGLGYEQYF. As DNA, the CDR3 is TGTGCCAGCAGTGCAAGTGGCCTCGGATACGAGCAGTACTTC.